The 10 T cell receptor beta chains given below trace back to one sample, sequenced in a study of blood T cells in healthy people across ages. Next came a second PCR, run for about 6 to 12 cycles, which used a sample-barcoded 5' primer along with a J-beta primer mix. MiXCR was run by TCRdb on the 5' RACE reads, yielding one entry per CDR3 protein. The sample carries about 640,000 distinct CDR3 sequences, roughly 53% recorded once. Material: blood. These receptors came from a man between 60 and 75 years old in good health.

The chain carries TRBV12-3 or TRBV12-4 and TRBJ2-7, with D tentatively TRBD2 (5 bases). CDR3 length: 13 residues. Trimming took off 2 bases at V and 6 bases at J, with 11 bases between the two ends. CDR3 region: CASSLRGVGEQYF. The CDR3 DNA reads TGTGCCAGCAGTTTACGGGGTGTAGGCGAGCAGTACTTC.

Details on this clonotype: Germline and junction disagree at one end, which may indicate a read error. The V call is TRBV25-1, the J call TRBJ1-6; no definite D call. The CDR3 totals 13 residues. Germline lookup yields CDR1 MGHDK and CDR2 SYGVNS. CDR3: CASSDIGNTPPHF. CDR3 in DNA: TGTGCCAGCAGTGACATCGGGAATACACCCCCCCACTTT.

The V call is TRBV5-1, the J call TRBJ2-1, with D perhaps assigned TRBD1 or TRBD2 (6 bases each). This CDR3 contains 13 residues. V gave up 9 bases and J gave up 5 bases, with 15 bases separating them. Germline V gene sequence: CDR1 SGHRS, CDR2 YFSETQ. The CDR3 sequence: CANKGGPNNEQFF. The DNA of the CDR3 is TGCGCCAACAAGGGGGGACCTAACAATGAGCAGTTCTTC.

V is TRBV7-8 and J is TRBJ2-7, with 8 positions matching TRBD1. Germline V CDR1 and CDR2: SGHVS, FQNEAQ. The CDR3 has 15 amino acids. The junction had 4 bases not matched to a gene; V was cut back by 1 base and J by 2 bases. The DNA for the CDR3 is TGTGCCAGCAGCTTAGAACAGGGGGTGCCCTACGAGCAGTACTTC. Translating it yields CASSLEQGVPYEQYF.

The V and J genes are TRBV15 and TRBJ2-7; no definite D call. This CDR3 has 16 residues. Trimming took off 4 bases at V and 2 bases at J, with 18 bases between the two ends. The V gene's germline CDR1 is LNHNV and CDR2 YYDKDF (reference sequence). CDR3 in DNA: TGTGCCACCAGCAACCCCCTCCTGGCTCAAACCTACGAGCAGTACTTC. Translation: CATSNPLLAQTYEQYF.

The rearrangement joins TRBV29-1 to TRBJ1-1; 9 bases line up with TRBD1. Germline V gene lookup returns CDR1 SQVTM and CDR2 ANQGSEA. This CDR3 comprises 12 residues. V shed 7 bases and J 11 bases; nucleotides not matched to a gene: 11. The CDR3 bases are TGCAGCGCTGGGGGACAGGGAAGTGGTGCTTTCTTT. Protein: CSAGGQGSGAFF.

The chain has TRBV4-2 and TRBJ2-5; perhaps TRBD2 as D (7 bases). CDR3 length: 17 residues. V lost 1 base and J lost 1, with 16 bases in between. Germline-derived CDR1 and CDR2 are LGHNA and YNFKEQ. The CDR3 loop is CASSQGAGAGVQETQYF. Here the CDR3 DNA reads TGTGCCAGCAGCCAAGGGGCAGGGGCGGGGGTCCAAGAGACCCAGTACTTC.

The gene calls are TRBV3-1 and TRBJ2-4; TRBD2 matches at 7 bases. The J call may not be correct, given that the DNA end is closer to TRBJ2-7. The CDR3 is 13 amino acids. Germline V CDR1 and CDR2: LGHDT, YNNKEL (reference sequence). The CDR3 DNA is TGTGCCAGCAGCCCGCGGGAGCTCGGCGAGCAGTACTTC. This codes for CASSPRELGEQYF.

J is TRBJ2-2 and V is TRBV6-2 or TRBV6-3; 9 bases map to TRBD2. J lost 1 base, V lost 5 bases, and 5 bases had no gene match. CDR1 MNHEY and CDR2 SVGEGT come from the germline V gene. The CDR3 has 16 residues. The CDR3 DNA reads as TGTGCCAGCAGTCCCCGACTAGCGGTGAACACCGGGGAGCTGTTTTTT. Translated: CASSPRLAVNTGELFF.

This clonotype has more than one count but fewer than ten. The V call is TRBV5-1, the J call TRBJ2-5, with D perhaps assigned TRBD1 or TRBD2 (6 bases each). The better agreement between TRBJ2-7 and the DNA end casts doubt on the J call. This CDR3 is 15 amino acids long. In germline, CDR1 is SGHRS, CDR2 YFSETQ. The CDR3 nucleotides read TGCGCCAGCAGCTTGGTTGGAGGGGGAGTCGACGAGCAGTACTTC. It yields the protein CASSLVGGGVDEQYF.